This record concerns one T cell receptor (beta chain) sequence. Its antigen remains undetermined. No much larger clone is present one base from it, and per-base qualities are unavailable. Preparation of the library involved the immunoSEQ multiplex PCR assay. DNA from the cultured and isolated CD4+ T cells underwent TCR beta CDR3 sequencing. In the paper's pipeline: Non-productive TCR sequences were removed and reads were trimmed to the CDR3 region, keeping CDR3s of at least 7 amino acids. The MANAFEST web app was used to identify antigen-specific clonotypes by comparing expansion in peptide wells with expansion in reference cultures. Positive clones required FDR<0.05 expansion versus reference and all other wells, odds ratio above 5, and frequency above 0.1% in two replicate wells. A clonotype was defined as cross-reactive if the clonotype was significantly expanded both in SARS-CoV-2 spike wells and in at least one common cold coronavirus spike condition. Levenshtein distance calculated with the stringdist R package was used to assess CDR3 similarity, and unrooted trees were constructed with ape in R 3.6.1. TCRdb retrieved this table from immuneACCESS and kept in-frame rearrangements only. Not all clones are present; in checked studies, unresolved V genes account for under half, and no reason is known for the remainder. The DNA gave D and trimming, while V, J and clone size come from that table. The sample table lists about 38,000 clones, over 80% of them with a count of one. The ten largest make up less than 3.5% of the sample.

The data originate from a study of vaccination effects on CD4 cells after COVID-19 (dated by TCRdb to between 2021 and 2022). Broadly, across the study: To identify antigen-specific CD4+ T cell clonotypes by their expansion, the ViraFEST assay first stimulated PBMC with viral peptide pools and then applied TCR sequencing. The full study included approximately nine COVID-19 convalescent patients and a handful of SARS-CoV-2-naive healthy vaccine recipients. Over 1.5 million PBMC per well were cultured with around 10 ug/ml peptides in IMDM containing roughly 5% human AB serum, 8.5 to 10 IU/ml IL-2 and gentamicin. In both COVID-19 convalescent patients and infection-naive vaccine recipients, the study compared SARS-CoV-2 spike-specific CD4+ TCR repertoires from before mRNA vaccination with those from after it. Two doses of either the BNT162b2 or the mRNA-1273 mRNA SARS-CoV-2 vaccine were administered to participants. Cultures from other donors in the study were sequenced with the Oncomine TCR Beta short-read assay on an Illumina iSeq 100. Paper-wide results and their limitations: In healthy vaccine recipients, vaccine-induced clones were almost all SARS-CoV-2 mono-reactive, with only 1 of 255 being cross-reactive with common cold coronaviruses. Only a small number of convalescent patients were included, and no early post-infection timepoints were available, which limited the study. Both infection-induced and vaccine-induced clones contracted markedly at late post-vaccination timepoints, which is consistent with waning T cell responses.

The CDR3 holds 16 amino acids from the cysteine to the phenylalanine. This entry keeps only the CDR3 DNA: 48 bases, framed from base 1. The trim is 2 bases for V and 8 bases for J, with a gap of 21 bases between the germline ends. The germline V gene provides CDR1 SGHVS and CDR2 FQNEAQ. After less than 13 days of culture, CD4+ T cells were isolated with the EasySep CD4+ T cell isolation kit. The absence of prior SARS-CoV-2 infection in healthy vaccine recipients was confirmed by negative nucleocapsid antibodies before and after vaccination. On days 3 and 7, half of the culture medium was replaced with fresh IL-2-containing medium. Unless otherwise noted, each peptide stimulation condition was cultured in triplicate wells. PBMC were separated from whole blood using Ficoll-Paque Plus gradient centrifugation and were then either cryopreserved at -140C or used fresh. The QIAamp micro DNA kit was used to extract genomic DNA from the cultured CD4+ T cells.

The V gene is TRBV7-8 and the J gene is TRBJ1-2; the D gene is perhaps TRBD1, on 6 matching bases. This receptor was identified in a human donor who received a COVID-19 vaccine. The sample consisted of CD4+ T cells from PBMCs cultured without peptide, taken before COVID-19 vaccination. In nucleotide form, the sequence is TGTGCCAGCAGCTTAATGGCGTCAGGGAGGGGGGAAGGCTACACCTTC. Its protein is CASSLMASGRGEGYTF. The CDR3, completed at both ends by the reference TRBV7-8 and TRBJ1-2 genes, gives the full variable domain GAGVSQSPRYKVAKRGQDVALRCDPISGHVSLFWYQQALGQGPEFLTYFQNEAQLDKSGLPSDRFFAERPEGSVSTLKIQRTQQEDSAVYLCASSLMASGRGEGYTFGSGTRLTVV.